This T cell receptor (beta chain) was captured in a study of cytomegalovirus exposure and HLA in healthy donors. Notes on the study in general: Cytomegalovirus association was listed for under 200 TCR beta chains.

Germline CDR1 KGHSH, CDR2 LQKENI. This CDR3 region has 19 residues. The V and J ends lost 2 bases and 4 bases, in that order; junction bases with no gene match: 19. This cohort consisted of healthy bone marrow donors. PCR involved 60 Vbeta and 13 Jbeta primers. The data were produced by immunoSEQ multiplex PCR, yet TCRdb's version contains in-frame clones alone and is incomplete. The table lists some 100,000 clones, just under 75% of them singletons. With regard to this clone: As yet, its antigen is unknown.

V and J are TRBV18 and TRBJ1-2; 7 positions agree with TRBD1. The source of this sequence is a human donor in good health. The sequenced sample was PBMCs. In DNA form, the CDR3 reads TGTGCCAGCTCACCAACGCGGACGGTGATTCAGGGGGGAGGCTATGGCTACACCTTC. The encoded protein is CASSPTRTVIQGGGYGYTF.